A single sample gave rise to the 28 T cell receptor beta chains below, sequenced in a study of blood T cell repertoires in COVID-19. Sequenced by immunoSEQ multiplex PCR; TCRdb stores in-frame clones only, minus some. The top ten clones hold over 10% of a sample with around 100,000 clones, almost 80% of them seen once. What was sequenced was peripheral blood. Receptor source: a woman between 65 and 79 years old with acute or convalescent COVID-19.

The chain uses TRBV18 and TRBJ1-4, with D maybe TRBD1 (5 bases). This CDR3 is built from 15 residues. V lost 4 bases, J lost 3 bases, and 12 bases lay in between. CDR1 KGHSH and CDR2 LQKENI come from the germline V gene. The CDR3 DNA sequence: TGTGCCAGCTCACTAAGGGGAAATTCTAATGAAAAACTGTTTTTT. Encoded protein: CASSLRGNSNEKLFF.

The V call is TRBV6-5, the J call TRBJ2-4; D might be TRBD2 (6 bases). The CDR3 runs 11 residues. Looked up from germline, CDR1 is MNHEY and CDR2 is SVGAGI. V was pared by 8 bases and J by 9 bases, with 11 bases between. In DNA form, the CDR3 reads TGTGCCAGCCACCTAGCGTTCATTCAGTACTTC. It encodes CASHLAFIQYF.

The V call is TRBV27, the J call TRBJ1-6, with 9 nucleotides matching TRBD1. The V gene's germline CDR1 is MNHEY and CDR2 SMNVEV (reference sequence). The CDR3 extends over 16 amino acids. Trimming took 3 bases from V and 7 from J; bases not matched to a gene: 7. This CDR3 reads CASSLVFGQGNSPLHF. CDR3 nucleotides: TGTGCCAGCAGTTTGGTTTTCGGACAGGGGAATTCACCCCTCCACTTT.

The CDR3 protein is CASSEARTGPNGYTF. As DNA, the CDR3 is TGTGCCAGCAGTGAAGCCAGGACAGGGCCCAATGGCTACACCTTC. The chain joins TRBV6-1 to TRBJ1-2, with 8 nucleotides matching TRBD1. Germline loops: CDR1 MNHNS, CDR2 SASEGT. The CDR3 runs 15 residues. The V and J ends lost 0 bases and 6 bases, in that order; junction bases with no gene match: 6.

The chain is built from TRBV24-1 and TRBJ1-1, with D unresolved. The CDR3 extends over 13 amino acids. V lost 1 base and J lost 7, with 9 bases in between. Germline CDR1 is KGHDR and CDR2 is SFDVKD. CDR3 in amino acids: CATSDFGENEAFF. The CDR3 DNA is TGTGCCACCAGTGATTTCGGGGAGAATGAAGCTTTCTTT.

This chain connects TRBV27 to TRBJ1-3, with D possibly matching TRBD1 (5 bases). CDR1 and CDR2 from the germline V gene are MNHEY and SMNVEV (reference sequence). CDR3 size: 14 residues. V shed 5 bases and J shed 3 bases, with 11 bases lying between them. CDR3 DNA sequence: TGTGCCAGCAGTCAGAGGGGAGGTGGAAACACCATATATTTT. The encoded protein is CASSQRGGGNTIYF.

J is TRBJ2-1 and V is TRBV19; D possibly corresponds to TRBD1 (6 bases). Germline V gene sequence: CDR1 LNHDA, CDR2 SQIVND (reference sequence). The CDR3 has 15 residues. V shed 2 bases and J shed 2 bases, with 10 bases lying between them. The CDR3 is CASSIYRVTYNEQFF. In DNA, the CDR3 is TGTGCCAGTAGTATATACAGGGTGACCTACAATGAGCAGTTCTTC.

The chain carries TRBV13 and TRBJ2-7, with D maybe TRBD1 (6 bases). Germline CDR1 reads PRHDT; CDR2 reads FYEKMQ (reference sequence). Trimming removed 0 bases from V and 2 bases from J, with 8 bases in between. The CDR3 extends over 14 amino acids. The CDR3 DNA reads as TGTGCCAGCAGCTTAGGGGACAGACCCTACGAGCAGTACGTC. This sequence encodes CASSLGDRPYEQYV.

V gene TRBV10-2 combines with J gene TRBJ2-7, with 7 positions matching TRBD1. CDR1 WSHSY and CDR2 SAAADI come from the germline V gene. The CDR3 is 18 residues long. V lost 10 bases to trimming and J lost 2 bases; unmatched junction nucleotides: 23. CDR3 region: CATLARDGGQVRTYEQYF. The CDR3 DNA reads TGCGCCACTCTAGCCCGGGACGGAGGACAGGTCCGCACCTACGAGCAGTACTTC.

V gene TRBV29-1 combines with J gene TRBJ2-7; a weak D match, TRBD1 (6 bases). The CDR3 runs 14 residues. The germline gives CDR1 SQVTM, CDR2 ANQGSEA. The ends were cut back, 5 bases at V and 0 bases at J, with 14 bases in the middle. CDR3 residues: CSVSGTPTSYEQYF. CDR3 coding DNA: TGCAGCGTTTCCGGGACACCGACCTCCTACGAGCAGTACTTC.

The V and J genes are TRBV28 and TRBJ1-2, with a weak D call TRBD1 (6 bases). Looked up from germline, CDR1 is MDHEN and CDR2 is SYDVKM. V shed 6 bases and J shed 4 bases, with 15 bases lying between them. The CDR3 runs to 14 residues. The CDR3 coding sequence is TGTGCCAGCAGCATTACAGGGTACGGCTATGGCTACACCTTC. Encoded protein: CASSITGYGYGYTF.

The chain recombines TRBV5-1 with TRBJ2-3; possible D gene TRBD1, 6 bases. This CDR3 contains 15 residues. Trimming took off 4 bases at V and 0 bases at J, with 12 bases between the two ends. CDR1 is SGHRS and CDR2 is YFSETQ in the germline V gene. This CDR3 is CASSPDRVSTDTQYF. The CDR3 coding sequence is TGCGCCAGCAGCCCGGACAGAGTAAGCACAGATACGCAGTATTTT.

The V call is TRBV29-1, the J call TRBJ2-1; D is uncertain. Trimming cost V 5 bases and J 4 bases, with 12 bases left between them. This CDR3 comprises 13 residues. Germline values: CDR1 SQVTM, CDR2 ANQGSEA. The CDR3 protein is CSVTATSYNEQFF. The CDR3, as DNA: TGCAGCGTTACAGCCACATCATACAATGAGCAGTTCTTC.

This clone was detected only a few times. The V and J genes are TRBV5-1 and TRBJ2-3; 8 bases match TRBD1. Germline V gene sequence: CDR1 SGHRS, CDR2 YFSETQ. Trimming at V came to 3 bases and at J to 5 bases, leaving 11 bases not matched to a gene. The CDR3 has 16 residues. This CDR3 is CASSWTGQGGGDTQYF. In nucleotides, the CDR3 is TGCGCCAGCAGCTGGACCGGACAGGGCGGAGGAGATACGCAGTATTTT.

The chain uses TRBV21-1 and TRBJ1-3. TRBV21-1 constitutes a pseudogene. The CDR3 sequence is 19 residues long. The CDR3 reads CASSKELYVGLYSGNTIYF. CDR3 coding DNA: TGTGCCAGCAGCAAAGAACTCTATGTGGGACTGTACTCTGGAAACACCATATATTTT.

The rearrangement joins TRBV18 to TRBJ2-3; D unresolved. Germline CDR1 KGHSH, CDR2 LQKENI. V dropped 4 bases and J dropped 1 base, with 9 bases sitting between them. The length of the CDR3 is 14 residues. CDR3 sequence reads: CASSRARGTDTQYF. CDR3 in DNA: TGTGCCAGCTCACGTGCCCGGGGCACAGATACGCAGTATTTT.

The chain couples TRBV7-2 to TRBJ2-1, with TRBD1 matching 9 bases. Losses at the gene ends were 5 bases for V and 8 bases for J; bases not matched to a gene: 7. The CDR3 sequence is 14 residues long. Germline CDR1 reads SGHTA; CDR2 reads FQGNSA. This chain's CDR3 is CASSTRTGDDEQFF. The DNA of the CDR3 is TGTGCCAGCAGCACACGGACAGGGGACGATGAGCAGTTCTTC.

CDR3 amino acids: CASSLGGGGSQPQHF. Here the CDR3 DNA reads TGTGCCAGCAGCTTAGGAGGTGGAGGGAGTCAGCCCCAGCATTTT. The J gene is TRBJ1-5, the V gene TRBV7-8; D is ambiguous. The CDR3 is 15 amino acids. The V and J ends lost 1 base and 6 bases respectively, with 13 bases between them. Germline CDR1 SGHVS, CDR2 FQNEAQ.

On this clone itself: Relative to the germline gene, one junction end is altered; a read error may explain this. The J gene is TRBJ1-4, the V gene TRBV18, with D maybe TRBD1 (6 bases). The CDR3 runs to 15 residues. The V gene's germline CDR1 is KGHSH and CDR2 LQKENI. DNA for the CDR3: TGTGCCAGCTCCCTCGATACAGGGACTAGTGAAAAACTGTTTTTT. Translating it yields CASSLDTGTSEKLFF.

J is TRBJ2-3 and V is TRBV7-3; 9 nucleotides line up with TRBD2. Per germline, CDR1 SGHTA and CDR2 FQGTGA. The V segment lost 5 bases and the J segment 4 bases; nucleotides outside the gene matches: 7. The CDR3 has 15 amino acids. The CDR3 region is CASSPAGGGADTQYF. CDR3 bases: TGTGCCAGCAGCCCAGCGGGGGGAGGGGCAGATACGCAGTATTTT.

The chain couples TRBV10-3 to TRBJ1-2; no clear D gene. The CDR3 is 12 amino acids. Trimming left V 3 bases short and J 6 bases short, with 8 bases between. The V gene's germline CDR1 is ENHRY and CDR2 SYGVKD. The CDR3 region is CAISDEAHGYTF. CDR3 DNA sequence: TGTGCCATCAGTGACGAAGCACATGGCTACACCTTC.

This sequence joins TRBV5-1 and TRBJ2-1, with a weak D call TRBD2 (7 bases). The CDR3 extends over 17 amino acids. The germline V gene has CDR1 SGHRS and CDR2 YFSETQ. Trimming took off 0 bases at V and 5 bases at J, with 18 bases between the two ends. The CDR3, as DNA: TGCGCCAGCAGCTTGGTTGGGTGGCGGGGGCCCGACAATGAGCAGTTCTTC. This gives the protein CASSLVGWRGPDNEQFF. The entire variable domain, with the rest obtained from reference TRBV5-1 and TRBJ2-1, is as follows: KAGVTQTPRYLIKTRGQQVTLSCSPISGHRSVSWYQQTPGQGLQFLFEYFSETQRNKGNFPGRFSGRQFSNSRSEMNVSTLELGDSALYLCASSLVGWRGPDNEQFFGPGTRLTVL.

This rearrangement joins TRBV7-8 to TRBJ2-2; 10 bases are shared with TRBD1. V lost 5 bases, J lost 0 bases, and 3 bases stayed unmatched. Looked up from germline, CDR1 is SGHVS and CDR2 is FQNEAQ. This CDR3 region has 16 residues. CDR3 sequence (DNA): TGTGCCAGCAGCCGAGGGACAGGGGCGAACACCGGGGAGCTGTTTTTT. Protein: CASSRGTGANTGELFF.

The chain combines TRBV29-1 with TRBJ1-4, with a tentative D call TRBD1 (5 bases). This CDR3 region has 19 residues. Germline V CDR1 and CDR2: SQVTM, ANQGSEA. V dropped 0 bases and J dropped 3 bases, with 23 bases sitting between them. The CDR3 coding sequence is TGCAGCGTTGAAGATCGGTCCGTGGAGTTGGGGGGTGCTAATGAAAAACTGTTTTTT. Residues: CSVEDRSVELGGANEKLFF.

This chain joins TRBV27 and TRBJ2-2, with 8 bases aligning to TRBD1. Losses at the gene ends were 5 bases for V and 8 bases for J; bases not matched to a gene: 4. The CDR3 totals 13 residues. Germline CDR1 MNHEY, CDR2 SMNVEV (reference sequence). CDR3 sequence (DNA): TGTGCCAGCAGTGACAGGGGCTCTGGGGAGCTGTTTTTT. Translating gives CASSDRGSGELFF.

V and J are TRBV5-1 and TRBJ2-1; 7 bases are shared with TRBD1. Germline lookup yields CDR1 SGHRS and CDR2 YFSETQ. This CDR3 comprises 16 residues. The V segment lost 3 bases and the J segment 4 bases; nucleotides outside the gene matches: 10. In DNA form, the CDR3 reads TGCGCCAGCAGCTCCATAAGACAGGGAAGGTACAATGAGCAGTTCTTC. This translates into CASSSIRQGRYNEQFF.

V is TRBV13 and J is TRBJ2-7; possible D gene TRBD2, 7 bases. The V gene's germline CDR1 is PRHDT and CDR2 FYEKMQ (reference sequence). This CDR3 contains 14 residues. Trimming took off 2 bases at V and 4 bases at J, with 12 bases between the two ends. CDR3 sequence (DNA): TGTGCCAGCAGCTTAAAGAGGGGGGGTTACGAGCAGTACGTC. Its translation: CASSLKRGGYEQYV.

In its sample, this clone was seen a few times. The CDR3 reads CATNQGRQDTQYF. For the CDR3, the DNA is TGTGCCACCAATCAGGGGCGGCAAGATACGCAGTATTTT. The chain recombines TRBV28 with TRBJ2-3, with a tentative D call TRBD1 (6 bases). Germline V gene sequence: CDR1 MDHEN, CDR2 SYDVKM. Deletions cut 10 bases from V and 5 bases from J, with 16 bases between. This CDR3 has 13 residues.